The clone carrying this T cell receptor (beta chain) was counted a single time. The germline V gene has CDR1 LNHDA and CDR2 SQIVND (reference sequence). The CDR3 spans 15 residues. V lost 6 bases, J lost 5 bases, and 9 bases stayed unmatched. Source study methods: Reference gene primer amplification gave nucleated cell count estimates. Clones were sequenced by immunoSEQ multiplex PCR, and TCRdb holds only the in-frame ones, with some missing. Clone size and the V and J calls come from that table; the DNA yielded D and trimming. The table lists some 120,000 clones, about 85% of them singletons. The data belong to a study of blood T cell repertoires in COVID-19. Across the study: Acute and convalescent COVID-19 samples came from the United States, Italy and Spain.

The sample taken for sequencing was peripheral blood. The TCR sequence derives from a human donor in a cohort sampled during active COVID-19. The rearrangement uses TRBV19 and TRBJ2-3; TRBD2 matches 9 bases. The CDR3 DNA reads TGTGCCAGTAGCCCGCGGGGGGGCCAGGGAGATACGCAGTATTTT. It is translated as CASSPRGGQGDTQYF.